The 11 T cell receptor beta chains given below trace back to one sample, sequenced in a study of long-term antiretroviral therapy in people with HIV. Run at survey level, the immunoSEQ assay was version v3.0. Measured with immunoSEQ multiplex PCR; TCRdb has only the in-frame clones, and not every one. The data contain about 17,000 clones, around 95% of them singletons. The material was unsorted PBMCs, obtained roughly 10 years after starting antiretroviral therapy. The receptors derive from a man under 40 with HIV.

The chain has TRBV5-1 and TRBJ2-5; a weak D match, TRBD2 (6 bases). The V gene lost 6 bases and the J gene lost 3 bases, with 9 bases spanning the gap. The germline gives CDR1 SGHRS, CDR2 YFSETQ. This CDR3 is 12 amino acids long. The CDR3 loop is CASIGGEETQYF. As DNA, the CDR3 is TGCGCCAGCATTGGCGGGGAAGAGACCCAGTACTTC. Supplemented by reference TRBV5-1 and TRBJ2-5, the full variable domain reads KAGVTQTPRYLIKTRGQQVTLSCSPISGHRSVSWYQQTPGQGLQFLFEYFSETQRNKGNFPGRFSGRQFSNSRSEMNVSTLELGDSALYLCASIGGEETQYFGPGTRLLVL.

In nucleotides, the CDR3 is TGTGCCAGCAGCCTCATGAACACTGAAGCTTTCTTT. Encoded protein: CASSLMNTEAFF. V is TRBV11-2 and J is TRBJ1-1; D ambiguous. Trimming took off 5 bases at V and 0 bases at J, with 4 bases between the two ends. This CDR3 contains 12 residues. CDR1 and CDR2 (germline): SGHAT, FQNNGV.

The CDR3: CASVPRTGGEKLFF. The DNA for the CDR3 is TGTGCCAGCGTCCCCCGGACAGGGGGTGAAAAACTGTTTTTT. The rearrangement uses TRBV19 and TRBJ1-4; 10 positions agree with TRBD1. The CDR3 extends over 14 amino acids. CDR1 is LNHDA, CDR2 SQIVND, per germline (reference sequence). V was clipped by 9 bases and J by 7 bases; unmatched bases: 8.

The DNA of the CDR3 is TGCGCCAGCAGTGACGGAGGACAGGGCTATGGCTACACCTTC. This codes for CASSDGGQGYGYTF. The rearrangement joins TRBV10-2 to TRBJ1-2; 8 bases align to TRBD1. This CDR3 comprises 14 residues. V shed 3 bases, J shed 4 bases, and the junction held 4 bases outside the gene matches. Germline V gene sequence: CDR1 WSHSY, CDR2 SAAADI.

This chain uses TRBV7-9 with TRBJ2-5; TRBD1 or TRBD2 may be the D gene (5 bases each). The CDR3 has 14 amino acids. CDR1 is SEHNR, CDR2 FQNEAQ, per germline (reference sequence). The V gene lost 1 base and the J gene lost 5 bases, with 11 bases spanning the gap. The CDR3 reads CASSLGFGGETQYF. For the CDR3, the DNA is TGTGCCAGCAGCTTAGGTTTTGGGGGTGAGACCCAGTACTTC.

The chain is built from TRBV7-6 and TRBJ2-7; D gene ambiguous. The CDR3 sequence is 17 residues long. The germline V gene encodes CDR1 SGHVS and CDR2 FNYEAQ. Trimming cost V 8 bases and J 5 bases, with 28 bases left between them. Written as DNA, the CDR3 is TGTGCCAGCGTTAGGCTAGATTCTGATCTTGGTCTTAACGAGCAGTACTTC. Translated: CASVRLDSDLGLNEQYF.

The genes are TRBV5-6 and TRBJ1-2, with D unresolved. This CDR3 spans 14 amino acids. V shed 1 base and J shed 4 bases, with 11 bases lying between them. Germline CDR1 and CDR2: SGHDT and YYEEEE. The CDR3 DNA is TGTGCCAGCAGCTTGTCTTATCCCAGCTATGGCTACACCTTC. It translates to CASSLSYPSYGYTF.

V and J are TRBV10-3 and TRBJ2-3; tentatively, D is TRBD1 (5 bases). The CDR3 has 15 residues. V was pared by 3 bases and J by 0 bases, with 10 bases between. Germline V gene sequence: CDR1 ENHRY, CDR2 SYGVKD. The CDR3: CAISDARTSTDTQYF. The CDR3 DNA is TGTGCCATCAGTGACGCGAGGACAAGCACAGATACGCAGTATTTT.

The chain uses TRBV7-9 and TRBJ2-3; TRBD2 is a possible D gene (5 bases). In germline, CDR1 is SEHNR, CDR2 FQNEAQ (reference sequence). The length of the CDR3 is 13 residues. The CDR3 sequence is CVQAPGEGDTQYF. The CDR3 bases are TGTGTCCAGGCGCCCGGGGAAGGAGATACGCAGTATTTT.

CDR3 nucleotides: TGTGCCAGCAGTGAACGGGGGACCACTGAAGCTTTCTTT. It codes for CASSERGTTEAFF. The V call is TRBV6-1, the J call TRBJ1-1; a possible D gene is TRBD1 (5 bases). V gave up 2 bases and J gave up 4 bases, with 8 bases separating them. The CDR3 extends over 13 amino acids. Germline values: CDR1 MNHNS, CDR2 SASEGT.

J is TRBJ2-1 and V is TRBV25-1, with TRBD2 as a possible D gene (5 bases). CDR1 and CDR2 (germline): MGHDK, SYGVNS. The CDR3 is 16 amino acids. V was cut by 5 bases and J by 6 bases, with 20 bases left in between. CDR3 nucleotides: TGTGCCAGCAGTAATTCTCTAGGGCTAGGAGGCAATGAGCAGTTCTTC. Translating it yields CASSNSLGLGGNEQFF.